Shown below are 26 T cell receptor beta chains from a single sample sequenced in a study of blood T cell repertoires in COVID-19. Generated by immunoSEQ multiplex PCR, the TCRdb table keeps only in-frame clones and is missing some. The data show 120,000 to 150,000 clones, 70% to 90% seen once. The source material was peripheral blood. These receptors originate from a woman aged 60-75 years with COVID-19, enrolled during active disease.

V is TRBV18 and J is TRBJ2-3; TRBD2 matches at 15 bases. V trimming: 5 bases; J trimming: 4 bases; junction bases outside the gene matches: 7. This CDR3 spans 17 amino acids. Germline values: CDR1 KGHSH, CDR2 LQKENI. The DNA of the CDR3 is TGTGCCAGCTCATGGACTAGCGGGGGGGCTGTCGCAGATACGCAGTATTTT. Protein product: CASSWTSGGAVADTQYF.

This chain links TRBV7-6 with TRBJ1-2, with 12 bases that match TRBD1. Germline-derived CDR1 and CDR2 are SGHVS and FNYEAQ. The CDR3 has 17 residues. J lost 0 bases, V lost 5 bases, and 7 bases had no gene match. The CDR3 reads CASSPGTGGHPNYGYTF. CDR3 bases: TGTGCCAGCAGCCCCGGGACAGGGGGCCACCCTAACTATGGCTACACCTTC.

This clone was seen once. The chain joins TRBV7-8 to TRBJ2-2; D perhaps matches TRBD1 (5 bases). Germline V gene data show CDR1 as SGHVS and CDR2 as FQNEAQ. Trimming stripped 2 bases from V and 5 bases from J, with 18 bases between. There are 17 residues in the CDR3. This CDR3 reads CASSLRGQVSGTGELFF. The CDR3 nucleotides are TGTGCCAGCAGCTTAAGGGGTCAGGTATCCGGGACCGGGGAGCTGTTTTTT.

The chain has TRBV12-3 or TRBV12-4 and TRBJ2-7; 8 bases fit TRBD1. The CDR3 loop spans 13 amino acids. The J segment lost 3 bases and the V segment lost 7 bases, leaving 5 bases of the junction unmatched. The CDR3 spells CASTLTGGYEQYF. CDR3 DNA sequence: TGTGCCAGCACCCTTACAGGGGGCTACGAGCAGTACTTC.

The chain is built from TRBV7-9 and TRBJ2-5; D is ambiguous. The CDR3 runs to 14 residues. CDR1 and CDR2 (germline): SEHNR, FQNEAQ (reference sequence). With 2 bases removed from V and 2 bases from J, the gap between germline ends came to 9 bases. This CDR3 is CASSLLQYQETQYF. The CDR3 bases are TGTGCCAGCAGCTTATTACAGTATCAAGAGACCCAGTACTTC.

The V gene is TRBV9, the J gene TRBJ2-7; 7 bases are shared with TRBD2. This CDR3 is built from 14 residues. The germline CDR1 and CDR2 sequences are SGDLS and YYNGEE. Trimming at V came to 4 bases and at J to 2 bases, leaving 6 bases not matched to a gene. As DNA, the CDR3 is TGTGCCAGCAGCCCAAGGGACTACACCTACGAGCAGTACTTC. This sequence encodes CASSPRDYTYEQYF.

With regard to this clone: At one end the junction does not follow the germline gene, possibly because of a read error. This rearrangement joins TRBV2 to TRBJ2-7; D is possibly TRBD2 (6 bases). Germline V gene lookup returns CDR1 SNHLY and CDR2 FYNNEI. The CDR3 extends over 17 amino acids. CDR3 sequence (DNA): TGTGCCAGCAATGAGGCCATGGGTCTAGCGCGGTCCTACGAGCAGTACTTT. Protein product: CASNEAMGLARSYEQYF.

V is TRBV10-3 and J is TRBJ2-1; perhaps TRBD2 as D (6 bases). The V end was cut by 0 bases, the J end by 2 bases, with 11 bases between. CDR1 and CDR2 (germline): ENHRY, SYGVKD. CDR3 length equals 16 residues. CDR3 coding DNA: TGTGCCATCAGTGAGTCTGTCCCGGGGGCCTACAATGAGCAGTTCTTC. Its translation: CAISESVPGAYNEQFF.

The V call is TRBV14, the J call TRBJ1-6; TRBD1 matches at 10 bases. The CDR3 is 18 amino acids. J was trimmed by 5 bases and V by 4 bases; bases with no gene match: 11. Germline loops: CDR1 SGHDN, CDR2 FVKESK. Here the CDR3 DNA reads TGTGCCAGCAGCCCCCGTGGACAGGGGGTCGTAAATAATTCACCCCTCCACTTT. This codes for CASSPRGQGVVNNSPLHF.

The chain uses TRBV9 and TRBJ2-1; 8 bases are shared with TRBD2. Germline-derived CDR1 and CDR2 are SGDLS and YYNGEE. Losses at the gene ends were 0 bases for V and 1 base for J; bases not matched to a gene: 6. The CDR3 contains 17 residues. In DNA, the CDR3 is TGTGCCAGCAGCGTAGGAGTTAGCGGGGCGTCCTACAATGAGCAGTTCTTC. This gives the protein CASSVGVSGASYNEQFF.

The V and J genes are TRBV7-9 and TRBJ2-5; no reliable D call. Deletions cut 1 base from V and 4 bases from J, with 7 bases between. CDR3 size: 13 residues. Per the germline V gene, CDR1 is SEHNR and CDR2 is FQNEAQ (reference sequence). The CDR3 region is CASSLGGSETQYF. Written as DNA, the CDR3 is TGTGCCAGCAGCTTAGGAGGATCAGAGACCCAGTACTTC.

This sequence joins TRBV18 and TRBJ2-7; TRBD2 agrees at 9 bases. The junction had 2 bases not matched to a gene; V was cut back by 2 bases and J by 0 bases. Germline values: CDR1 KGHSH, CDR2 LQKENI. The CDR3 contains 15 residues. CDR3 region: CASSPAGGISYEQYF. CDR3 DNA: TGTGCCAGCTCACCAGCGGGGGGGATCTCCTACGAGCAGTACTTC.

This clone was found a few times. In DNA form, the CDR3 reads TGTGCCAGTCGAGACCGGAGCTCTGGAAACACCATATATTTT. Protein product: CASRDRSSGNTIYF. This chain connects TRBV19 to TRBJ1-3; D is undetermined. The CDR3 is 14 residues long. V was cut by 8 bases and J by 0 bases, with 11 bases left in between. Germline lookup yields CDR1 LNHDA and CDR2 SQIVND (reference sequence).

The rearrangement joins TRBV5-6 to TRBJ1-6; D is undetermined. The V end was cut by 3 bases, the J end by 5 bases, with 15 bases between. The CDR3 contains 16 residues. Per germline, CDR1 SGHDT and CDR2 YYEEEE. CDR3 nucleotides: TGTGCCAGCAGCTCCTTAACTCGGGTGAATAATTCACCCCTCCACTTT. This translates into CASSSLTRVNNSPLHF.

The chain links TRBV5-4 to TRBJ2-3; no reliable D call. Germline V gives CDR1 SGHNT, CDR2 YYREEE (reference sequence). The CDR3 is 14 amino acids. Trimming pared 0 bases from V and 4 bases from J, leaving 9 bases between. The CDR3 nucleotides are TGTGCCAGCAGCTTGGACGTGGGCCCAGATACGCAGTATTTT. Translated: CASSLDVGPDTQYF.

This sequence joins TRBV4-3 and TRBJ2-5, with D possibly being TRBD1 (6 bases). Germline loops: CDR1 LGHNA, CDR2 YSLEER. The V gene lost 6 bases and the J gene lost 0 bases, with 11 bases spanning the gap. This CDR3 is 14 amino acids long. DNA for the CDR3: TGCGCCAGCAGTAACAGGGCATACCAAGAGACCCAGTACTTC. Encoded protein: CASSNRAYQETQYF.

The J gene is TRBJ1-5, the V gene TRBV5-5, with 7 bases aligning to TRBD1. Germline values: CDR1 SGHKS, CDR2 YYEKEE (reference sequence). The CDR3 is 16 residues long. The ends lost 0 bases at V and 3 bases at J; junction bases unmatched: 6. CDR3 coding DNA: TGTGCCAGCAGCTTGGAGTCCAGGGGGAACAATCAGCCCCAGCATTTT. It yields the protein CASSLESRGNNQPQHF.

V gene TRBV6-5 combines with J gene TRBJ1-2; D not certain. Trimming stripped 7 bases from V and 1 base from J, with 16 bases between. The germline gives CDR1 MNHEY, CDR2 SVGAGI. This CDR3 region has 15 residues. The CDR3, as DNA: TGTGCCAGCACTAACCTACCGGCGGGTAACTATGGCTACACCTTC. Amino acids: CASTNLPAGNYGYTF.

This clone came up a few times. This sequence joins TRBV6-6 and TRBJ1-3, with no clear D. CDR3 length: 16 amino acids. Germline lookup yields CDR1 MNHNY and CDR2 SVGAGI (reference sequence). The V gene lost 0 bases and the J gene lost 0 bases, with 9 bases spanning the gap. As DNA, the CDR3 is TGTGCCAGCAGTTACTCGGGCGTCACCTCTGGAAACACCATATATTTT. Amino acids: CASSYSGVTSGNTIYF.

This clone was counted only a few times. The V gene is TRBV5-1, the J gene TRBJ2-5; no firm D call. V dropped 3 bases and J dropped 1 base, with 7 bases sitting between them. The CDR3 extends over 13 amino acids. Germline V CDR1 and CDR2: SGHRS, YFSETQ. In DNA, the CDR3 is TGCGCCAGCAGCTCCAGATTCCAAGAGACCCAGTACTTC. This codes for CASSSRFQETQYF.

This sequence joins TRBV3-1 (or the pseudogene TRBV3-2) and TRBJ2-7; 9 bases align to TRBD1. This CDR3 comprises 16 residues. CDR1 is LGHDT and CDR2 is YNNKEL in the germline V gene (reference sequence). The junction had 8 bases not matched to a gene; V was cut back by 5 bases and J by 0 bases. The CDR3 DNA reads as TGTGCCAGCAGCGCCCGACCGACAGGGGGCTCCTACGAGCAGTACTTC. Residues: CASSARPTGGSYEQYF.

The chain couples TRBV7-2 to TRBJ2-7; possible D gene TRBD1, 6 bases. The germline V and J ends were trimmed by 3 bases and 2 bases, with 14 bases remaining between them. Germline CDR1 reads SGHTA; CDR2 reads FQGNSA. The CDR3 runs 15 residues. The CDR3 loop reads CASSFEAGATYEQYF. CDR3 bases: TGTGCCAGCAGCTTCGAGGCAGGGGCTACCTACGAGCAGTACTTC. The complete variable domain, with remaining parts taken from reference TRBV7-2 and TRBJ2-7, reads GAGVSQSPSNKVTEKGKDVELRCDPISGHTALYWYRQSLGQGLEFLIYFQGNSAPDKSGLPSDRFSAERTGGSVSTLTIQRTQQEDSAVYLCASSFEAGATYEQYFGPGTRLTVT.

V is TRBV6-2 or TRBV6-3 and J is TRBJ1-5; 8 nucleotides line up with TRBD1. From germline, CDR1 is MNHEY and CDR2 SVGEGT. Trimming removed 6 bases from V and 0 bases from J; junction bases left unmatched: 10. This CDR3 comprises 17 residues. Here the CDR3 reads CASSRTGQDYSNQPQHF. CDR3 coding DNA: TGTGCCAGCAGCCGCACGGGACAGGATTATAGCAATCAGCCCCAGCATTTT.

In its sample, this clone was seen once. The gene calls are TRBV5-8 and TRBJ2-5, with D maybe TRBD1 (5 bases). The CDR3 has 17 residues. CDR1 and CDR2 (germline): SGHTS, YDEGEE. Trimming pared 3 bases from V and 1 base from J, leaving 19 bases between. The CDR3 nucleotides are TGTGCCAGCAGCTGGGCAGGGCTGGTAGCAACCCAAGAGACCCAGTACTTC. Amino acids: CASSWAGLVATQETQYF.

The chain combines TRBV29-1 with TRBJ2-4, with TRBD2 matching 7 bases. The V and J ends lost 3 bases and 8 bases, in that order; junction bases with no gene match: 10. The CDR3 length is 14 residues. Germline CDR1 and CDR2: SQVTM and ANQGSEA. The CDR3 DNA follows: TGCAGCGTTGAGTCCGGGGCAGGGAGGGACATTCAGTACTTC. Its translation: CSVESGAGRDIQYF.

The chain is built from TRBV10-3 and TRBJ2-1, with 9 bases identical to TRBD2. The CDR3 extends over 14 amino acids. Germline lookup yields CDR1 ENHRY and CDR2 SYGVKD. V shed 4 bases, J shed 5 bases, and the junction held 3 bases outside the gene matches. The CDR3, as DNA: TGTGCCATCAGTGTAGCGGGGGAGGACAATGAGCAGTTCTTC. Its protein product is CAISVAGEDNEQFF.